This TCR beta chain was captured in a study of CD8+CD57+ T cells in acquired aplastic anemia (dated by TCRdb to between 2018 and 2020). In the study overall: DNA extracted from sorted CD4+ and CD8+ cells had a mean of around 3 ug, with a range of 0.2 to 27.4 ug. CD8+CD57+ expansion was defined as frequency above the mean frequency observed in healthy subjects. Study-wide conclusions, independent of this receptor: Between patients and healthy controls, no significant difference in CD8+ Simpson's diversity was found (P=0.060). Although roughly 29 CD8+ CDR3 sequences were shared by patients and controls, these sequences appeared highly expressed in patients and within the immunodominant clones of patients.

Expansion of CD8+CD57+ cells had been shown by flow cytometry in the patients chosen for sequencing. Every patient had severe acquired aplastic anemia, diagnosed using the International Study of Aplastic Anemia and Agranulocytosis and Camitta criteria. At the time blood was sampled, none of the patients had received any therapy. In this study, sorted CD4+ and CD8+ T cells from the blood of healthy subjects and of severe aplastic anemia patients had their TCR repertoires deep-sequenced. In the USA, patient enrollment took place under clinicaltrials.gov protocols 00001620, 01623167, 00001397, 00071045, 00081523 and 00961064. Ficoll-Paque density gradient centrifugation was used to isolate peripheral blood mononuclear cells. Before DNA extraction, CD4+ and CD8+ T cells were sorted with FACS or magnetic beads. Profiling of TCR beta VDJ combinations and CDR3 sequences used genomic DNA as the template. An Illumina HiSeq 2000 was the platform used for TCR repertoire sequencing. Processing in the source paper ran as follows. TRBV/TRBJ rearrangement plots, CDR3 size and DJ length profiles, and Simpson's diversity index were used to evaluate the repertoires. The most abundant DNA sequence in the deep sequencing data was defined as the immunodominant clone. CDR3 amino acid sequences were checked for sharing between subjects and were compared against published repertoires and the VDJdb database. Using fastp trimming at Q25 and MiXCR clonotype assembly, TCRdb reanalyzed the public sequencing data and kept in-frame beta chains. Merged by CDR3 protein, the rows form single entries marked with the most common genes and DNA. These V and J calls originate from TCRdb's pipeline instead of the authors' own analysis. This sample is represented by hundreds of thousands of distinct CDR3 sequences; roughly 53% of them were singletons. The ten largest clones capture around 1.3% of the sample.

This clonotype has only a few counts. Its antigen specificity is not known. The input lacks base qualities; no much larger clone sits a single base away. This sequence was found in a human donor with aplastic anemia. The sequencing sample was made of sorted CD4+, CD8+, or CD8+CD57+ T cells (not recorded which) from PBMCs.

The CDR3 is CASSLGGGNEKLFF. Read as DNA, the sequence is TGTGCCAGCAGCTTAGGTGGTGGCAATGAAAAACTGTTTTTT. Rearrangement joined TRBV7-2 to TRBJ1-4, with the D gene not confidently named. The CDR3 numbers 14 residues from cysteine through phenylalanine. Only the CDR3 DNA stays, 42 bases, in frame from base 1. Reading the germline V gene gives CDR1 SGHTA and CDR2 FQGNSA. V drops 1 base and J drops 5 bases, leaving 8 bases in between. With all but the CDR3 taken from the reference TRBV7-2 and TRBJ1-4 genes, the full variable domain is: GAGVSQSPSNKVTEKGKDVELRCDPISGHTALYWYRQSLGQGLEFLIYFQGNSAPDKSGLPSDRFSAERTGGSVSTLTIQRTQQEDSAVYLCASSLGGGNEKLFFGSGTQLSVL.